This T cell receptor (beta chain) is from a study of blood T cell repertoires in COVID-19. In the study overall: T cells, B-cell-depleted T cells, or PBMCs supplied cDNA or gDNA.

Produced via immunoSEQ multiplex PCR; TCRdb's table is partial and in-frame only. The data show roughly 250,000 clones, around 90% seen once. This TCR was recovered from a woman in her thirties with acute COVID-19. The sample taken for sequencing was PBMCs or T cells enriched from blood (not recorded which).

The CDR3, as DNA: TGTGCCAGCAGCTTATATGACAGGGTGATCGAGACCCAGTACTTC. Protein product: CASSLYDRVIETQYF. The J gene is TRBJ2-5, the V gene TRBV5-5; 7 bases map to TRBD1. J lost 5 bases, V lost 2 bases, and 9 bases had no gene match. The CDR3 is made up of 15 amino acids. The germline gives CDR1 SGHKS, CDR2 YYEKEE (reference sequence).